The TCR beta chain described here comes from a study of blood T cell repertoires in COVID-19. Germline trimming cut 4 bases from V and 2 bases from J; bases unmatched to any gene: 9. Per germline, CDR1 SGHDT and CDR2 YYEEEE. The CDR3 has 15 residues. The method was immunoSEQ multiplex PCR; TCRdb's version includes in-frame clones alone and lacks a portion of them. Found here are approximately 160,000 clones, 80% to 90% of them singletons; the top ten hold 3.6%. Input material: PBMCs or T cells enriched from blood (not recorded which). The clonotype originates from a woman between 50 and 59 years old in a cohort exposed to, infected with or recovered from COVID-19 (not recorded which). The V call is TRBV5-6, the J call TRBJ2-7; 7 positions agree with TRBD1. The DNA for the CDR3 is TGTGCCAGCAGCGAAGGGGACAGAGGAGCCTACGAGCAGTACTTC. Translated: CASSEGDRGAYEQYF.